The clone carrying this T cell receptor beta chain has a count of ten or more. Its antigen is undetermined. As for the cDNA, it was generated by 5'RACE with 10-nucleotide random UMIs. From the 5' RACE reads, TCRdb called clonotypes with MiXCR, one entry per CDR3 protein. The sample carries roughly 20,000 distinct CDR3 sequences, 15% to 20% recorded once. The CDR3 extends over 15 amino acids. Trimming removed 0 bases at V and 4 bases at J, with 9 bases between. Germline CDR1 LGHDT, CDR2 YNNKEL (reference sequence). The data were taken from a study of neurological immune-mediated disorders. Study outcomes and limitations: Private repertoires in all groups were suggested, as expanded clones shared no CDR3 amino acid sequences across subjects. When repertoires were grouped phylogenetically, those of 18 of 34 multiple sclerosis patients fell into one related-CDR3 cluster, a possible signature.

The source is a woman between 18 and 30 years old with multiple sclerosis. This chain connects TRBV3-1 to TRBJ2-2; no definite D call. Input material: CD8+ T cells from blood. The CDR3 protein is CASSQDLSVTGELFF. CDR3 sequence (DNA): TGTGCCAGCAGCCAAGATCTCTCCGTCACCGGGGAGCTGTTTTTT.